This TCR beta chain was observed in a study of beta chain features in type 1 diabetes. Study-level background: The examined sorted cells totaled about 110 million across samples. Broader study findings: Among all four CD4+ subsets, Type 1 diabetes patients had TCRB CDR3s that were moderately but significantly shorter. VDJ junctions from type 1 diabetes patients carried fewer insertions and larger deletions.

Notes on this clone: The antigen remains undetermined.

Via CD45RO/CCR7/CD25/CD127/CD95/CD27, cells of the CD4+ naive, central memory, regulatory and stem cell-like memory subsets were sorted. Every isolated RNA sample was fully reverse transcribed, so sequencing captured expressed TCRB transcripts. Sequenced by immunoSEQ multiplex PCR; TCRdb stores in-frame clones only, minus some. Of 860,000 or so clones listed, roughly 15% are singletons. The length of the CDR3 is 14 residues. Germline V gene lookup returns CDR1 SGHTA and CDR2 FQGNSA. J lost 5 bases, V lost 5 bases, and 2 bases had no gene match. This chain connects TRBV7-2 to TRBJ2-7; TRBD2 matches 14 bases. The sequencing input was naive CD4+ T cells from blood. The clonotype was recovered from a woman aged 18-29 years in good health. The CDR3 sequence: CASSPGLAGDEQYF. In nucleotides, the CDR3 is TGTGCCAGCAGCCCGGGACTAGCGGGAGACGAGCAGTACTTC.